This T cell receptor (beta chain) stems from a study of sequential checkpoint blockade in melanoma. Background on the study: Both treatment sequences were followed by maintenance nivolumab.

Clones were sequenced by immunoSEQ multiplex PCR, and TCRdb holds only the in-frame ones, with some missing. The data contain fewer than 6,500 clones, 50% to 70% of them singletons. The CDR3 totals 16 residues. V was pared by 4 bases and J by 1 base, with 4 bases of the junction left unmatched. Germline CDR1 reads LGHNA; CDR2 reads YSLEER. Treatment defined: randomized to nivolumab then ipilimumab (arm A) or the reverse (arm B). This sample comprised CD8+ T cells sorted from blood (inferred from file names), obtained from a patient given nivolumab and ipilimumab in sequence. The chain employs TRBV4-3 and TRBJ2-3, with 11 bases lining up with TRBD2. This clonotype originated in a human donor with melanoma. CDR3 DNA sequence: TGCGCCAGCAGCCGAAAGACTAGCGGGGGCACAGATACGCAGTATTTT. Amino acids: CASSRKTSGGTDTQYF.